Following are 21 T cell receptor beta chains from one sample sequenced in a study of blood T cell repertoires in COVID-19. The data were produced by immunoSEQ multiplex PCR, yet TCRdb's version contains in-frame clones alone and is incomplete. This table holds some 56,000 clones, around 84% found once. The specimen sequenced was peripheral blood. These receptors came from a woman of 80 years or more with acute or convalescent COVID-19.

The chain couples TRBV11-3 to TRBJ1-5; D unclear. V lost 3 bases, J lost 0 bases, and 18 bases lay in between. CDR1 SGHNT and CDR2 YENEEA come from the germline V gene. CDR3 length equals 18 residues. This CDR3 is CASSFRVGPFVSNQPQHF. The CDR3 bases are TGTGCCAGCAGCTTCCGGGTAGGCCCTTTCGTTAGCAATCAGCCCCAGCATTTT. Variable domain in full (rest from reference TRBV11-3 and TRBJ1-5): EAGVVQSPRYKIIEKKQPVAFWCNPISGHNTLYWYLQNLGQGPELLIRYENEEAVDDSQLPKDRFSAERLKGVDSTLKIQPAELGDSAVYLCASSFRVGPFVSNQPQHFGDGTRLSIL.

The V gene is TRBV18, the J gene TRBJ2-3, with unresolved D. Germline V gene lookup returns CDR1 KGHSH and CDR2 LQKENI. The CDR3 length is 13 residues. V lost 3 bases to trimming and J lost 3 bases, with 7 bases between them. CDR3 nucleotide sequence: TGTGCCAGCTCACCTAGTCGGACAGATACGCAGTATTTT. This encodes CASSPSRTDTQYF.

The rearrangement uses TRBV19 and TRBJ2-3, with TRBD2 identical over 10 bases. Germline lookup yields CDR1 LNHDA and CDR2 SQIVND (reference sequence). The CDR3 is 17 residues long. Germline trimming cut 3 bases from V and 4 bases from J; bases unmatched to any gene: 10. CDR3 sequence reads: CASSIEAGGIGADTQYF. In DNA form, the CDR3 reads TGTGCCAGTAGTATCGAAGCGGGGGGGATTGGAGCAGATACGCAGTATTTT.

V usage is TRBV7-2 and J usage is TRBJ2-3; D is possibly TRBD2 (7 bases). Germline loops: CDR1 SGHTA, CDR2 FQGNSA. V was cut by 1 base and J by 4 bases, with 15 bases left in between. CDR3 length equals 16 residues. The CDR3, as DNA: TGTGCCAGCAGCTTAGTAGGGGGGGAAGTTTCAGATACGCAGTATTTT. Residues: CASSLVGGEVSDTQYF.

The chain links TRBV18 to TRBJ1-1; 7 nucleotides match TRBD1. Germline assignment: CDR1 KGHSH and CDR2 LQKENI. This CDR3 is built from 15 residues. The trim removed 6 bases at V and 1 base at J, leaving 8 bases unmatched. The CDR3 DNA reads as TGTGCCAGCTCGACGTCACAGGGGAGGAACACTGAAGCTTTCTTT. Its protein is CASSTSQGRNTEAFF.

This chain joins TRBV4-1 and TRBJ1-4; possibly TRBD1 for D (6 bases). The CDR3 length is 15 residues. CDR1 is MGHRA and CDR2 is YSYEKL in the germline V gene. With 4 bases removed from V and 2 bases from J, the gap between germline ends came to 11 bases. The CDR3 region has the DNA TGCGCCAGCAGCCCCCCGACAGGCACTAATGAAAAACTGTTTTTT. This sequence encodes CASSPPTGTNEKLFF.

The chain uses TRBV5-4 and TRBJ1-3, with D uncertain. Trimming shortened V by 3 bases and J by 2 bases, and 9 bases separated the two germline ends. CDR1 SGHNT and CDR2 YYREEE come from the germline V gene (reference sequence). This CDR3 is 14 amino acids long. Written as DNA, the CDR3 is TGTGCCAGCAGCTCCACGAGAGCTGGAAACACCATATATTTT. Translation gives CASSSTRAGNTIYF.

The V and J genes are TRBV19 and TRBJ1-1, with a tentative D call TRBD1 (6 bases). The CDR3 covers 14 residues. CDR1 is LNHDA, CDR2 SQIVND, per germline (reference sequence). V was clipped by 3 bases and J by 5 bases, with 13 bases between them. The CDR3 loop reads CASSIFGGGTEAFF. CDR3 coding DNA: TGTGCCAGTAGTATCTTTGGGGGCGGAACTGAAGCTTTCTTT.

This clone was detected a few times. The rearrangement links TRBV6-5 to TRBJ1-1; D uncertain. Germline V gene lookup returns CDR1 MNHEY and CDR2 SVGAGI. With 5 bases removed from V and 6 bases from J, the gap between germline ends came to 13 bases. This CDR3 spans 13 amino acids. CDR3 nucleotide sequence: TGTGCCAGCAGTCTAGGGTGGGGAGCTGAAGCTTTCTTT. Translated: CASSLGWGAEAFF.

The chain uses TRBV5-1 and TRBJ2-3; 8 bases map to TRBD1. Germline V gene data show CDR1 as SGHRS and CDR2 as YFSETQ. This CDR3 has 15 amino acids. J gave up 3 bases and V 5 bases, and 8 bases lay outside the gene matches. The CDR3 DNA follows: TGCGCCAGCAGTTTTGTCGGACAGGGTACAGATACGCAGTATTTT. It is translated as CASSFVGQGTDTQYF.

V and J are TRBV25-1 and TRBJ2-3; a weak D match, TRBD2 (6 bases). Germline CDR1 MGHDK, CDR2 SYGVNS. The CDR3 loop spans 17 amino acids. Trimming took 4 bases from V and 0 from J, leaving 17 bases between them. The CDR3 nucleotides are TGTGCCAGCAGTGTATTGGGTGGGGGGTCTAGCACAGATACGCAGTATTTT. Amino acid sequence: CASSVLGGGSSTDTQYF. The full variable domain, with the rest looked up from reference TRBV25-1 and TRBJ2-3, is EADIYQTPRYLVIGTGKKITLECSQTMGHDKMYWYQQDPGMELHLIHYSYGVNSTEKGDLSSESTVSRIRTEHFPLTLESARPSHTSQYLCASSVLGGGSSTDTQYFGPGTRLTVL.

The chain recombines TRBV9 with TRBJ2-1, with D possibly matching TRBD2 (5 bases). The V end was cut by 0 bases, the J end by 7 bases, with 11 bases between. This CDR3 spans 14 amino acids. The V gene's germline CDR1 is SGDLS and CDR2 YYNGEE. The CDR3: CASSVATGKNEQFF. CDR3 sequence (DNA): TGTGCCAGCAGCGTAGCCACGGGGAAAAATGAGCAGTTCTTC.

The CDR3 DNA is TGTGCCAGTAGGATAAGACAGGGAAAAGAGACCCAGTACTTC. Protein product: CASRIRQGKETQYF. The chain has TRBV19 and TRBJ2-5; 7 bases align to TRBD1. Germline CDR1 is LNHDA and CDR2 is SQIVND (reference sequence). The CDR3 loop spans 14 amino acids. Germline trimming cut 6 bases from V and 3 bases from J; bases unmatched to any gene: 7. The variable domain in full, completed from reference TRBV19 and TRBJ2-5, reads DGGITQSPKYLFRKEGQNVTLSCEQNLNHDAMYWYRQDPGQGLRLIYYSQIVNDFQKGDIAEGYSVSREKKESFPLTVTSAQKNPTAFYLCASRIRQGKETQYFGPGTRLLVL.

The chain joins TRBV3-1 (or the pseudogene TRBV3-2) to TRBJ1-5; 9 bases map to TRBD1. With 4 bases clipped from V and 3 bases from J, the junction kept 4 bases outside the gene matches. CDR3 length equals 15 residues. Germline CDR1 and CDR2: LGHDT and YNNKEL (reference sequence). The chain's CDR3 is CASSPQGANNQPQHF. CDR3 sequence (DNA): TGTGCCAGCAGCCCACAGGGGGCGAACAATCAGCCCCAGCATTTT.

A few counts support this clone. Other nucleotide sequences from this sample produce the same CDR3. J is TRBJ1-6 and V is TRBV15; D remains unclear. Trimming removed 1 base at V and 6 bases at J, with 4 bases between. Germline loops: CDR1 LNHNV, CDR2 YYDKDF (reference sequence). This CDR3 is 13 amino acids long. This chain's CDR3 is CATSRVSNSPLHF. For the CDR3, the DNA is TGTGCCACCAGCAGAGTGAGTAATTCACCCCTCCACTTT. Full variable domain (remainder filled in from reference TRBV15 and TRBJ1-6): DAMVIQNPRYQVTQFGKPVTLSCSQTLNHNVMYWYQQKSSQAPKLLFHYYDKDFNNEADTPDNFQSRRPNTSFCFLDIRSPGLGDTAMYLCATSRVSNSPLHFGNGTRLTVT.

This clone was recorded once. V usage is TRBV5-4 and J usage is TRBJ1-1; 10 bases are shared with TRBD1. CDR1 is SGHNT, CDR2 YYREEE, per germline (reference sequence). V lost 4 bases and J lost 5; bases outside the gene matches: 8. CDR3 length equals 15 residues. The CDR3 DNA sequence: TGTGCCAGCAGCGAGCCGGGACAGGGGAGGACTGAAGCTTTCTTT. Translating gives CASSEPGQGRTEAFF.

V is TRBV3-1 (or the pseudogene TRBV3-2) and J is TRBJ1-6; weak D call: TRBD1 (5 bases). This CDR3 has 13 amino acids. Germline CDR1 LGHDT, CDR2 YNNKEL (reference sequence). Trimming cost V 8 bases and J 10 bases, with 15 bases left between them. CDR3 loop: CASRGGTESPLHF. Here the CDR3 DNA reads TGTGCCAGCCGGGGGGGGACGGAATCACCCCTCCACTTT.

The genes are TRBV2 and TRBJ1-6; possible D gene TRBD1, 5 bases. Germline V gene data show CDR1 as SNHLY and CDR2 as FYNNEI. The CDR3 extends over 15 amino acids. V was cut by 6 bases and J by 5 bases, with 14 bases left in between. Here the CDR3 reads CASSSRQFNNSPLHF. DNA of the CDR3: TGTGCCAGCAGCTCCCGACAGTTCAATAATTCACCCCTCCACTTT.

The J gene is TRBJ1-3, the V gene TRBV9; D is possibly TRBD1 (5 bases). The length of the CDR3 is 16 residues. Per the germline V gene, CDR1 is SGDLS and CDR2 is YYNGEE. Trimming pared 1 base from V and 2 bases from J, leaving 13 bases between. The CDR3 is CASSVRPGGAGNTIYF. CDR3 sequence (DNA): TGTGCCAGCAGCGTACGTCCCGGGGGGGCTGGAAACACCATATATTTT.

This clone has a handful of counts. The chain has TRBV2 and TRBJ1-6, with D tentatively TRBD1 (6 bases). CDR3 length equals 17 residues. V shed 6 bases and J shed 0 bases, with 15 bases lying between them. Germline CDR1 SNHLY, CDR2 FYNNEI. Here the CDR3 reads CASSNRVPSSYNSPLHF. The CDR3 DNA sequence: TGTGCCAGCAGCAACAGGGTCCCGAGCTCCTATAATTCACCCCTCCACTTT.

V and J are TRBV30 and TRBJ1-6; TRBD1 matches at 8 bases. Trimming took 0 bases from V and 6 from J; bases not matched to a gene: 4. In germline, CDR1 is GTSNPN, CDR2 SVGIG (reference sequence). This CDR3 is built from 15 residues. The CDR3: CAWSVPGTGNSPLHF. Here the CDR3 DNA reads TGTGCCTGGAGTGTACCAGGGACAGGTAATTCACCCCTCCACTTT.